The clone carrying this T cell receptor (beta chain) is a singleton in its sample. What it recognizes is unknown. These data are taken from a study of cytomegalovirus exposure and HLA in healthy donors. General observations from the study: The study recorded 164 TCR beta chains that were cytomegalovirus-associated. Later, an analysis found that TCR clusters from the first cohort tended to co-occur in the roughly 130 validation repertoires.

The V end lost 7 bases, the J end lost 0 bases, and 13 bases lay between the germline ends. The CDR3 is made up of 15 amino acids. CDR1 and CDR2 from the germline V gene are MNHEY and SVGAGI. Among the 110 or so subjects of the validation cohort, separate from the roughly 650-subject first cohort, were the donors. Profiling relied on immunoSEQ multiplex PCR, and the TCRdb table lists in-frame clones only, not all of them. The table lists more than 55,000 clones, 80% to 90% of them singletons. Sample: PBMCs. The genes are TRBV6-5 and TRBJ1-3, with D tentatively TRBD1 (5 bases). The receptor's source is a woman aged 18-30 years in good health and CMV-seronegative. The CDR3 DNA is TGTGCCAGCACCCCTGACAGCCTCTCTGGAAACACCATATATTTT. It yields the protein CASTPDSLSGNTIYF.